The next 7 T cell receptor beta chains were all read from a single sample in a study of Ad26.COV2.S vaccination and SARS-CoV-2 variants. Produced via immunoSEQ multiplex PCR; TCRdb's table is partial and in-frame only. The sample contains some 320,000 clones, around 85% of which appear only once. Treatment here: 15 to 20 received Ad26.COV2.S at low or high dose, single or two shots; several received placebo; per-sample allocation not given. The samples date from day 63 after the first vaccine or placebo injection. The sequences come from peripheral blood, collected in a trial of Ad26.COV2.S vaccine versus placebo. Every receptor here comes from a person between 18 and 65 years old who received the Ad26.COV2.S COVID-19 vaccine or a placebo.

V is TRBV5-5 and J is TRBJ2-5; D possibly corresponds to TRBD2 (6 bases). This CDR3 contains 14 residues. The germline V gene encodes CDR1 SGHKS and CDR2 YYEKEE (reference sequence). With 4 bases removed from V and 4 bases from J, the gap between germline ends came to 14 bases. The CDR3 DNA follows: TGTGCCAGCAGCACCGGGACTGGGGGAGAGACCCAGTACTTC. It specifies CASSTGTGGETQYF. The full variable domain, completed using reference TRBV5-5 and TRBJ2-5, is DAGVTQSPTHLIKTRGQQVTLRCSPISGHKSVSWYQQVLGQGPQFIFQYYEKEERGRGNFPDRFSARQFPNYSSELNVNALLLGDSALYLCASSTGTGGETQYFGPGTRLLVL.

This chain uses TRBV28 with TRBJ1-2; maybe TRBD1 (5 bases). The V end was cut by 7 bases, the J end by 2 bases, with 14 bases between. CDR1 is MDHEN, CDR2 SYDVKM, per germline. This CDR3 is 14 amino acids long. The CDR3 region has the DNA TGTGCCAGCACCTATCAGGGTCGGAACTATGGCTACACCTTC. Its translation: CASTYQGRNYGYTF.

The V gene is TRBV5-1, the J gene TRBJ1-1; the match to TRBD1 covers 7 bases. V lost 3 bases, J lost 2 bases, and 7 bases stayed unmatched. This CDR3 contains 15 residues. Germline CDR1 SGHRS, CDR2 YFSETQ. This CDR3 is CASSSLQGPNTEAFF. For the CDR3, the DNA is TGCGCCAGCAGCTCGTTACAGGGGCCCAACACTGAAGCTTTCTTT.

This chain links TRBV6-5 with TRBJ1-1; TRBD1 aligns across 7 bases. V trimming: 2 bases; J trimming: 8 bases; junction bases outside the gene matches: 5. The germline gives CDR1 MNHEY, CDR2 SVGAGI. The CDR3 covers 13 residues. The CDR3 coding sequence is TGTGCCAGCAGTTACCCCGCGACAGGGGAAGCTTTCTTT. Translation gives CASSYPATGEAFF.

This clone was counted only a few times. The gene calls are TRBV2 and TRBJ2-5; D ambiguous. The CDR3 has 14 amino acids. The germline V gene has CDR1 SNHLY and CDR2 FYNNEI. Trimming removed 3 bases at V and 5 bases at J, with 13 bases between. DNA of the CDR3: TGTGCCAGCAGTGACGTTTTGGCTCGGGAGACCCAGTACTTC. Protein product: CASSDVLARETQYF.

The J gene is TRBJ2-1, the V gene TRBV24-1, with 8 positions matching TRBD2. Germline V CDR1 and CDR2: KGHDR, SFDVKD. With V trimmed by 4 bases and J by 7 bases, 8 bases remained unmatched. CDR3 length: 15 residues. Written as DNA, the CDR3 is TGTGCCACCAGTGAACCCGCCTTAGCGGGGAATGAGCAGTTCTTC. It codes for CATSEPALAGNEQFF.

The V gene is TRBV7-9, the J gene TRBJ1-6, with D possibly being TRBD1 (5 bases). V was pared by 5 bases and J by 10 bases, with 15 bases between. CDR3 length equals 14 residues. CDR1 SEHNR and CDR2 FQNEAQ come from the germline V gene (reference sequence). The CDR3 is CASSRGLEGSPLHF. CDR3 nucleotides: TGTGCCAGCAGCCGCGGACTCGAGGGGTCACCCCTCCACTTT.